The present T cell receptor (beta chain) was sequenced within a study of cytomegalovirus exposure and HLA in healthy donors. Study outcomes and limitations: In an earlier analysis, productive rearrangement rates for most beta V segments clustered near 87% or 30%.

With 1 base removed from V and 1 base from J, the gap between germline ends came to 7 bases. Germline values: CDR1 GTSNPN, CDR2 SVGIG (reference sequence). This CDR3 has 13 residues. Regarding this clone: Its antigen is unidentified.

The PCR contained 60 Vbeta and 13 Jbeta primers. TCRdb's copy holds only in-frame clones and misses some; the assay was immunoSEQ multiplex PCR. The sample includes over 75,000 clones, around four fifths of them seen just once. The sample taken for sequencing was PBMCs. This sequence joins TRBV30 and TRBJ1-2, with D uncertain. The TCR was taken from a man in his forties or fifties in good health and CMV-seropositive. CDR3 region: CAWSAQSNYGYTF. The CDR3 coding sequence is TGTGCCTGGAGTGCACAGAGTAACTATGGCTACACCTTC.